This TCR beta chain was retrieved from a study of cytomegalovirus exposure and HLA in healthy donors. Study-wide results and caveats: It was confirmed in vitro that three of the CMV-associated chains were specific for CMV antigens.

Vbeta (60) and Jbeta (13) primers were used in the PCR. Authors' analysis steps: Later, tens of millions of unique TCR beta chains were counted in an analysis, and roughly 11 million of them were shared. The table came from immunoSEQ multiplex PCR; TCRdb's copy has only in-frame clones and leaves some out. The DNA gave D and trimming, while V, J and clone size come from that table. The table has approximately 150,000 clones, 87% seen once; the top ten hold 0.85% to 1%. Concerning this clone itself: Its specificity is unknown.

CDR3 length: 14 residues. V lost 5 bases to trimming and J lost 2 bases, with 13 bases between them. Germline CDR1 reads MGHDK; CDR2 reads SYGVNS. The chain uses TRBV25-1 and TRBJ2-7; TRBD1 is a possible D gene (5 bases). Sequenced material: PBMCs. This TCR came from a woman aged 25-40 years in good health and CMV-seronegative. CDR3 residues: CASSFPRVPYEQYF. The CDR3 DNA reads TGTGCCAGCAGTTTCCCCAGGGTACCCTACGAGCAGTACTTC.